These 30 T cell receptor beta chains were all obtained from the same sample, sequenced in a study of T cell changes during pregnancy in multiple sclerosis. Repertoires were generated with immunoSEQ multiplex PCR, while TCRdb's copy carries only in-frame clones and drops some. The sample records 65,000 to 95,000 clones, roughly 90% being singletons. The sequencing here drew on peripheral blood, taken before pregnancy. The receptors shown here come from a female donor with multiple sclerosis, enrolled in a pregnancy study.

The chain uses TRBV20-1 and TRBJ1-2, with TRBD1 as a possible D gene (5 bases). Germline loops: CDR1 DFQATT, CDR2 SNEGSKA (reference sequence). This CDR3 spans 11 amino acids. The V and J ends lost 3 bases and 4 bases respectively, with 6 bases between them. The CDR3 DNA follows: TGCAGTGCTAGGGGGCTCTATGGCTACACCTTC. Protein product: CSARGLYGYTF.

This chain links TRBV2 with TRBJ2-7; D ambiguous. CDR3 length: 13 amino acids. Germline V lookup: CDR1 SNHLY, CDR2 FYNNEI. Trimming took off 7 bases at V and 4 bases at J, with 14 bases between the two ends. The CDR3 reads CASTREILYEQYF. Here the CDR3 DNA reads TGTGCCAGCACCCGAGAGATCCTGTACGAGCAGTACTTC. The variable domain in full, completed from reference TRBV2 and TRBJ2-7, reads EPEVTQTPSHQVTQMGQEVILRCVPISNHLYFYWYRQILGQKVEFLVSFYNNEISEKSEIFDDQFSVERPDGSNFTLKIRSTKLEDSAMYFCASTREILYEQYFGPGTRLTVT.

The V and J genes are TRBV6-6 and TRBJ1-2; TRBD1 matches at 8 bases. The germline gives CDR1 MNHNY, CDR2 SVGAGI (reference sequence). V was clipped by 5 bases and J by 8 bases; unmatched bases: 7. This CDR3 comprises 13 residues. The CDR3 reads CASSDQGAGGYTF. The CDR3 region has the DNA TGTGCCAGCAGTGACCAGGGGGCTGGGGGCTACACCTTC.

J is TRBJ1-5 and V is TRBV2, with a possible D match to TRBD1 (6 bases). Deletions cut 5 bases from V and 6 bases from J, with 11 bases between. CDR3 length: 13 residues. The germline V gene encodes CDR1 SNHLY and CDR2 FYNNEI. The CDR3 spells CASSLQGIQPQHF. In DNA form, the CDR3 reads TGTGCCAGCAGTCTACAGGGTATTCAGCCCCAGCATTTT.

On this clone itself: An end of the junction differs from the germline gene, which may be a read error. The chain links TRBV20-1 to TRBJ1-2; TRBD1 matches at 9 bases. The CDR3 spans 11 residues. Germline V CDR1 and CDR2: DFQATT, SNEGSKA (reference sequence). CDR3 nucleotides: TGCAGTGCAACCACCGGGACAGGGAGGGCCTTC. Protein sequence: CSATTGTGRAF.

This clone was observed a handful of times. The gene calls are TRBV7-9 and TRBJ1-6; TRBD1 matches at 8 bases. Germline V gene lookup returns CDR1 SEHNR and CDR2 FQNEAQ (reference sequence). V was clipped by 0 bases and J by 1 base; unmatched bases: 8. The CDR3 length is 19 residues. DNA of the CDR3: TGTGCCAGCAGCTTAGCGCGCGGACAGGGTCTGTCCTATAATTCACCCCTCCACTTT. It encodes CASSLARGQGLSYNSPLHF. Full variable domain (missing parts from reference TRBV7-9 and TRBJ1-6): DTGVSQNPRHKITKRGQNVTFRCDPISEHNRLYWYRQTLGQGPEFLTYFQNEAQLEKSRLLSDRFSAERPKGSFSTLEIQRTEQGDSAMYLCASSLARGQGLSYNSPLHFGNGTRLTVT.

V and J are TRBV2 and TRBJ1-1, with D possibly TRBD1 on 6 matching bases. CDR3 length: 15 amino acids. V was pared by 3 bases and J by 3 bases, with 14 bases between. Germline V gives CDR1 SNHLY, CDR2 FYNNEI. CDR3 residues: CASSEGTPFYTEAFF. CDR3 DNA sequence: TGTGCCAGCAGTGAGGGGACACCATTCTACACTGAAGCTTTCTTT.

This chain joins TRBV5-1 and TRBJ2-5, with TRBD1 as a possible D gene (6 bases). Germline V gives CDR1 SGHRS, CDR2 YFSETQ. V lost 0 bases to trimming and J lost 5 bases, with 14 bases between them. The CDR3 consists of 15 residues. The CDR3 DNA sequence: TGCGCCAGCAGCTTGGCTCCAGGGGACGGGGAGACCCAGTACTTC. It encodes CASSLAPGDGETQYF.

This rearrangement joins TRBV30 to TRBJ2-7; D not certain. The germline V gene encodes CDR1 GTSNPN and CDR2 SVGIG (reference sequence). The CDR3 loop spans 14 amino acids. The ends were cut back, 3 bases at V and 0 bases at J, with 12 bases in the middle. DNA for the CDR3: TGTGCCTGGAGAAAAGCAGGCTACTCCTACGAGCAGTACTTC. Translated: CAWRKAGYSYEQYF.

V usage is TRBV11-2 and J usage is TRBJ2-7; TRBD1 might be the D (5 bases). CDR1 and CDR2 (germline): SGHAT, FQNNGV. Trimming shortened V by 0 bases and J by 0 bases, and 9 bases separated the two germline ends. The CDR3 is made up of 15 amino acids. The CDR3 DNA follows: TGTGCCAGCAGCTTAGAGGGGCGGAGCTCCTACGAGCAGTACTTC. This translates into CASSLEGRSSYEQYF.

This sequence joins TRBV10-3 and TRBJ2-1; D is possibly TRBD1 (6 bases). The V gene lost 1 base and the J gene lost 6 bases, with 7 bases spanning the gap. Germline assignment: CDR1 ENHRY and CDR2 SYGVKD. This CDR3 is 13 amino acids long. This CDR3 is CAISEYRVNEQFF. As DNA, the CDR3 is TGTGCCATCAGTGAGTACAGGGTCAATGAGCAGTTCTTC.

The CDR3 spells CAISFRDSYGYTF. CDR3 nucleotide sequence: TGTGCCATCAGTTTCCGGGACAGCTATGGCTACACCTTC. The chain couples TRBV10-3 to TRBJ1-2, with TRBD1 matching over 7 bases. In germline, CDR1 is ENHRY, CDR2 SYGVKD. The CDR3 runs to 13 residues. The junction had 4 bases not matched to a gene; V was cut back by 5 bases and J by 4 bases.

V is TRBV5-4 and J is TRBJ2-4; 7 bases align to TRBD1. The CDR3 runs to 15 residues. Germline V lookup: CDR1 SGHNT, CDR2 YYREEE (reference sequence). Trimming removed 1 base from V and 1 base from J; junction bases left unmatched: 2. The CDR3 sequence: CASSLKQGAKNIQYF. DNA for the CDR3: TGTGCCAGCAGCTTGAAACAGGGGGCCAAAAACATTCAGTACTTC.

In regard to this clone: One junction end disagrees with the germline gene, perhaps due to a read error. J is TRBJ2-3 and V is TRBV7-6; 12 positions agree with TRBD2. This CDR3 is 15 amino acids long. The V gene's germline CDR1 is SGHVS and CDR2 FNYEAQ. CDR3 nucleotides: TGTGCCAGCAGCCTAGCGGGGGGGCGACCAGATACGCAGTATTTT. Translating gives CASSLAGGRPDTQYF.

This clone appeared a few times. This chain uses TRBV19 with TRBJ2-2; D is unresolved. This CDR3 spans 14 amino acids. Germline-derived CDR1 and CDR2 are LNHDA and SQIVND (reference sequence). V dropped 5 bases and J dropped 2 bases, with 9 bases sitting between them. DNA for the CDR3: TGTGCCAGTAGTCAGGATGGAAACACCGGGGAGCTGTTTTTT. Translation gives CASSQDGNTGELFF. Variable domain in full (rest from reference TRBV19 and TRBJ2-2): DGGITQSPKYLFRKEGQNVTLSCEQNLNHDAMYWYRQDPGQGLRLIYYSQIVNDFQKGDIAEGYSVSREKKESFPLTVTSAQKNPTAFYLCASSQDGNTGELFFGEGSRLTVL.

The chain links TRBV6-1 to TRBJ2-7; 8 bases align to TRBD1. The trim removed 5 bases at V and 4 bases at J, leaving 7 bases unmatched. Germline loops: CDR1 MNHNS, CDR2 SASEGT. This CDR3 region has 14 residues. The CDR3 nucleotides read TGTGCCAGCAGTCGGACAGGGAGGAGATACGAGCAGTACTTC. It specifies CASSRTGRRYEQYF.

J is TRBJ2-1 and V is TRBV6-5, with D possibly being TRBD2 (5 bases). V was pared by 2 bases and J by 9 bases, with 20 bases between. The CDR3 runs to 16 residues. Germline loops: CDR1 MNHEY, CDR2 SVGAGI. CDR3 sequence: CASSYTPGEDWGEQFF. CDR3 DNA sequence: TGTGCCAGCAGTTACACCCCCGGGGAAGATTGGGGTGAGCAGTTCTTC.

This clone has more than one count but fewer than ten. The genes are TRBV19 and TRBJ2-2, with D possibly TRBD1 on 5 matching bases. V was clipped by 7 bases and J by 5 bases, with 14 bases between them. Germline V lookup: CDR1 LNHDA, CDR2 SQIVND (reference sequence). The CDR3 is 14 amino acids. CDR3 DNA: TGTGCCAGTAATGGGGAACAGGTTACCGGGGAGCTGTTTTTT. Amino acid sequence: CASNGEQVTGELFF.

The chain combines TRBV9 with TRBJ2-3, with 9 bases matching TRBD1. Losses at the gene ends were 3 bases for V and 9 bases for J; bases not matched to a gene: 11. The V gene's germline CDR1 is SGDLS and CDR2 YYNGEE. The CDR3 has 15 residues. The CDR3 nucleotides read TGTGCCAGCAGCGAACGGGACAGGGTAAATCCGACGCAGTATTTT. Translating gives CASSERDRVNPTQYF. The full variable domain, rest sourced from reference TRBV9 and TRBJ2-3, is DSGVTQTPKHLITATGQRVTLRCSPRSGDLSVYWYQQSLDQGLQFLIQYYNGEERAKGNILERFSAQQFPDLHSELNLSSLELGDSALYFCASSERDRVNPTQYFGPGTRLTVL.

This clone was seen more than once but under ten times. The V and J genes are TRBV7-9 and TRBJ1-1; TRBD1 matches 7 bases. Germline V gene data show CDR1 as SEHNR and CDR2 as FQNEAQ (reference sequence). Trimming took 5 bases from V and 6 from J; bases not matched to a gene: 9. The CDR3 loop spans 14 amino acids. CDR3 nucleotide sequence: TGTGCCAGCAGCCCCTTCACAGGGGAGGCTGAAGCTTTCTTT. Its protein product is CASSPFTGEAEAFF. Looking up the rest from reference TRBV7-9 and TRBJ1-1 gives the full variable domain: DTGVSQNPRHKITKRGQNVTFRCDPISEHNRLYWYRQTLGQGPEFLTYFQNEAQLEKSRLLSDRFSAERPKGSFSTLEIQRTEQGDSAMYLCASSPFTGEAEAFFGQGTRLTVV.

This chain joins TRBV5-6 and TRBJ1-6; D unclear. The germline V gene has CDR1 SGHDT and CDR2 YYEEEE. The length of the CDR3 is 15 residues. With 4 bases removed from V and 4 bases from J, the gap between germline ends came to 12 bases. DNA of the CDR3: TGTGCCAGCAGCCTCGGGAGTCCTTATAATTCACCCCTCCACTTT. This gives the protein CASSLGSPYNSPLHF. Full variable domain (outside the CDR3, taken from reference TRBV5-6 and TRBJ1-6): DAGVTQSPTHLIKTRGQQVTLRCSPKSGHDTVSWYQQALGQGPQFIFQYYEEEERQRGNFPDRFSGHQFPNYSSELNVNALLLGDSALYLCASSLGSPYNSPLHFGNGTRLTVT.

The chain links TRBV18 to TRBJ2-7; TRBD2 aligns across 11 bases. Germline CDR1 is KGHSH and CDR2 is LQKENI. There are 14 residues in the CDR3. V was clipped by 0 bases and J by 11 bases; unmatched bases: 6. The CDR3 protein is CASSPPKASGGKYF. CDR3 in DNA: TGTGCCAGCTCACCACCGAAGGCTAGCGGGGGGAAGTACTTC.

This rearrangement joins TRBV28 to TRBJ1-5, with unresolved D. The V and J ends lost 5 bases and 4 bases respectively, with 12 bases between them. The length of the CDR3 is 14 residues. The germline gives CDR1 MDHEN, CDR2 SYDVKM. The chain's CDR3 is CASSIGLGNQPQHF. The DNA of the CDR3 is TGTGCCAGCAGTATCGGACTGGGGAATCAGCCCCAGCATTTT.

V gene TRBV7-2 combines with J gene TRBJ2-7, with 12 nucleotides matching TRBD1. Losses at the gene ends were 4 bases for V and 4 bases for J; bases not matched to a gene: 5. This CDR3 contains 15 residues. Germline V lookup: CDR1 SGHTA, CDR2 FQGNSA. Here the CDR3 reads CASSSWGQGAYEQYF. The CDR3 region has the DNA TGTGCCAGCAGCTCCTGGGGACAGGGGGCATACGAGCAGTACTTC.

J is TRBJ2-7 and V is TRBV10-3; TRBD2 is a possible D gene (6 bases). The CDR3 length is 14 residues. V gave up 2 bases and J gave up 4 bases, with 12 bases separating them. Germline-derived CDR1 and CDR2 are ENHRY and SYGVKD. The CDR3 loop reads CAISEGGLPYEQYF. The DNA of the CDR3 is TGTGCCATCAGTGAGGGGGGGTTGCCTTACGAGCAGTACTTC.

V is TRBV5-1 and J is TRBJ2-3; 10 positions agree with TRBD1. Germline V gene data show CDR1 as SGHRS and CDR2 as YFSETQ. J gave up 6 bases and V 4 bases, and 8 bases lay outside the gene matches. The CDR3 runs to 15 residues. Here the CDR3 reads CASSVGTGAPDTQYF. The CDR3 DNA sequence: TGCGCCAGCAGCGTGGGGACAGGGGCGCCTGATACGCAGTATTTT. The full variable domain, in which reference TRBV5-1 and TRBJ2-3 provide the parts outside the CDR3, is KAGVTQTPRYLIKTRGQQVTLSCSPISGHRSVSWYQQTPGQGLQFLFEYFSETQRNKGNFPGRFSGRQFSNSRSEMNVSTLELGDSALYLCASSVGTGAPDTQYFGPGTRLTVL.

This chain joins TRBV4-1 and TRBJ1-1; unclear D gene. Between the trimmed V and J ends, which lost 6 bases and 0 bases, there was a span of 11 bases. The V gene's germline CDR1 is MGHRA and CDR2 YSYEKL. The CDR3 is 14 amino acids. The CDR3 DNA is TGCGCCAGCAGTCCCTGGGCACTGAACACTGAAGCTTTCTTT. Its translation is CASSPWALNTEAFF.

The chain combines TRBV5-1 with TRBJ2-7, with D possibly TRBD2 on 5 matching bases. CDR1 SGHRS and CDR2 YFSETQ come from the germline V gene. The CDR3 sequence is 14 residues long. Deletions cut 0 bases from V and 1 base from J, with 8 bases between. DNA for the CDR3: TGCGCCAGCAGCTTGGGGAGCGGATCCTACGAGCAGTACTTC. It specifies CASSLGSGSYEQYF.

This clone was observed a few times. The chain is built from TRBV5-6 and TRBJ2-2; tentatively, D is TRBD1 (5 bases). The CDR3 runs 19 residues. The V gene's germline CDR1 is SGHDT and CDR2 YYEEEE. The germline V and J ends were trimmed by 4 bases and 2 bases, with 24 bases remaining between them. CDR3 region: CASSPMIRTGVDNTGELFF. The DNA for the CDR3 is TGTGCCAGCAGCCCCATGATTCGTACAGGAGTTGACAACACCGGGGAGCTGTTTTTT.

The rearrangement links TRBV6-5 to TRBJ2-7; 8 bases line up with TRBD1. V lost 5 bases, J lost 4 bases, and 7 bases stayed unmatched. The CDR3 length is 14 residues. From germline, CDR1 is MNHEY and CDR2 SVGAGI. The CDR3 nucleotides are TGTGCCAGCAGTGCAGGGGGCGTTGTGTACGAGCAGTACTTC. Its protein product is CASSAGGVVYEQYF.